This T cell receptor (beta chain) was sequenced in a study of blood T cell repertoires in COVID-19. Clones were sequenced by immunoSEQ multiplex PCR, and TCRdb holds only the in-frame ones, with some missing. The sample records 300,000 to 400,000 clones, about 91% being singletons. CDR1 SNHLY and CDR2 FYNNEI come from the germline V gene. V dropped 4 bases and J dropped 4; count of bases not matched to a gene: 7. There are 16 residues in the CDR3. This clone is a singleton in its sample. The specimen was peripheral blood. This sequence was found in a woman in her 30s with COVID-19, enrolled during active disease. The chain has TRBV2 and TRBJ2-2; TRBD2 matches 9 bases. Here the CDR3 reads CASSGGTSIVTGELFF. The CDR3 DNA reads as TGTGCCAGCAGTGGAGGGACTAGCATAGTCACCGGGGAGCTGTTTTTT.